This entry lists 13 T cell receptor beta chains sequenced from one sample in a study of T cells in Graves' hyperthyroidism and ophthalmopathy. Researchers took RNA transcripts and amplified the TCR beta CDR3 regions from them. HTBI primers were the set used in a first-round RT-PCR of the TCR CDR3. TCRdb used MiXCR to reprocess the multiplex PCR reads, holding one entry per CDR3 protein. The sample records hundreds of thousands of distinct CDR3 sequences, approximately 15% being singletons. What was sequenced was blood. The source of these receptors is a woman aged 30 to 39 with Graves' hyperthyroidism that later progressed to Graves' ophthalmopathy.

This chain links TRBV20-1 with TRBJ2-1; TRBD2 matches 10 bases. The J segment lost 7 bases and the V segment lost 4 bases, leaving 7 bases of the junction unmatched. The CDR3 loop spans 14 amino acids. The germline V gene has CDR1 DFQATT and CDR2 SNEGSKA (reference sequence). CDR3 amino acids: CSAKSGRAGNEQFF. The CDR3 DNA follows: TGCAGTGCTAAGAGCGGGAGGGCGGGAAATGAGCAGTTCTTC.

The chain couples TRBV4-2 to TRBJ2-2, with D maybe TRBD2 (6 bases). The CDR3 totals 16 residues. V gave up 4 bases and J gave up 5 bases, with 17 bases separating them. Germline V lookup: CDR1 LGHNA, CDR2 YNFKEQ. The CDR3 nucleotides are TGTGCCAGCAGCCCGCCTACCGACGGGGGAACCGGGGAGCTGTTTTTT. Translation: CASSPPTDGGTGELFF.

Ten or more counts support this clonotype. The chain is built from TRBV30 and TRBJ2-1; D is ambiguous. The CDR3 spans 12 residues. Germline CDR1 GTSNPN, CDR2 SVGIG (reference sequence). With 4 bases removed from V and 3 bases from J, the gap between germline ends came to 7 bases. DNA for the CDR3: TGTGCCTGGATACGAGACTACAATGAGCAGTTCTTC. Protein product: CAWIRDYNEQFF.

The chain carries TRBV20-1 and TRBJ1-6; no definite D call. CDR3 size: 14 residues. V was shortened by 5 bases and J by 3 bases, with 11 bases between the two germline ends. Germline CDR1 DFQATT, CDR2 SNEGSKA (reference sequence). CDR3 residues: CSAPQLNYNSPLHF. Written as DNA, the CDR3 is TGCAGTGCTCCCCAGCTAAACTATAATTCACCCCTCCACTTT.

This clonotype was detected ten times or more. The chain links TRBV24-1 to TRBJ2-7, with D perhaps being TRBD1 or TRBD2 (5 bases each). Trimming cost V 5 bases and J 2 bases, with 15 bases left between them. CDR3 length: 15 amino acids. Germline lookup yields CDR1 KGHDR and CDR2 SFDVKD. The CDR3 DNA follows: TGTGCCACCAGTGGCTCCGGGGCCGATACCTACGAGCAGTACTTC. Its translation: CATSGSGADTYEQYF.

V and J are TRBV28 and TRBJ2-5, with D possibly being TRBD1 (6 bases). The CDR3 extends over 15 amino acids. CDR1 and CDR2 (germline): MDHEN, SYDVKM. Between the trimmed V and J ends, which lost 6 bases and 5 bases, there was a span of 19 bases. CDR3 protein: CASSEVGAGVETQYF. The DNA for the CDR3 is TGTGCCAGCAGCGAGGTGGGGGCCGGGGTTGAGACCCAGTACTTC.

Regarding this clonotype: Being one base from a much bigger clone, this may be a read error. Given the absence of the conserved phenylalanine or tryptophan at the CDR3 end, a read error is likely. This rearrangement joins TRBV9 to TRBJ1-5; D might be TRBD1 (5 bases). Looked up from germline, CDR1 is SGDLS and CDR2 is YYNGEE. The V and J ends lost 3 bases and 6 bases respectively, with 13 bases between them. The CDR3 is 14 residues long. CDR3 sequence: CASSAGGIGQPQHV. The CDR3, as DNA: TGTGCCAGCAGCGCGGGGGGGATCGGTCAGCCCCAGCATGTT.

This clonotype was observed a few times. The rearrangement links TRBV5-1 to TRBJ2-5; 11 positions agree with TRBD2. The V and J ends lost 3 bases and 2 bases, in that order; junction bases with no gene match: 6. This CDR3 has 16 residues. Germline CDR1 is SGHRS and CDR2 is YFSETQ. CDR3 DNA: TGCGCCAGCAGCTCGGGGACTAGCGGTTCTCAAGAGACCCAGTACTTC. Protein sequence: CASSSGTSGSQETQYF.

The sample holds many counts of this clonotype. V is TRBV7-9 and J is TRBJ1-2, with no clear D. V was cut by 1 base and J by 0 bases, with 9 bases left in between. CDR3 size: 15 residues. CDR1 and CDR2 from the germline V gene are SEHNR and FQNEAQ (reference sequence). In DNA, the CDR3 is TGTGCCAGCAGCTTAGAAACGGCTGCTAACTATGGCTACACCTTC. Protein: CASSLETAANYGYTF.

This clonotype has at least ten counts. The gene calls are TRBV6-2 or TRBV6-3 and TRBJ2-3; D gene ambiguous. V gave up 7 bases and J gave up 3 bases, with 8 bases separating them. Germline CDR1 is MNHEY and CDR2 is SVGEGT. The length of the CDR3 is 12 residues. This chain's CDR3 is CASTTLTDTQYF. The CDR3 nucleotides read TGTGCCAGCACCACCCTAACAGATACGCAGTATTTT.

This clonotype came up once. This rearrangement joins TRBV6-2 or TRBV6-3 to TRBJ1-2, with 12 bases that match TRBD1. The CDR3 extends over 15 amino acids. Germline V gives CDR1 MNHEY, CDR2 SVGEGT. Trimming at V came to 6 bases and at J to 5 bases, leaving 7 bases not matched to a gene. In DNA, the CDR3 is TGTGCCAGCAGAAGGGACAGGGGGCGCGAATATGGCTACACCTTC. It translates to CASRRDRGREYGYTF.

This clonotype has at least ten counts. The chain joins TRBV30 to TRBJ2-1; D remains unclear. CDR1 and CDR2 from the germline V gene are GTSNPN and SVGIG (reference sequence). The CDR3 is 12 residues long. V lost 3 bases and J 7 bases, leaving 10 bases between the germline ends. CDR3 in amino acids: CAWSRILNEQFF. CDR3 bases: TGTGCCTGGAGCCGTATCTTGAATGAGCAGTTCTTC.

This clonotype was observed many times. V usage is TRBV5-4 and J usage is TRBJ2-1, with D perhaps matching TRBD1 (7 bases). Per the germline V gene, CDR1 is SGHNT and CDR2 is YYREEE (reference sequence). Trimming took off 5 bases at V and 5 bases at J, with 14 bases between the two ends. The CDR3 covers 14 residues. CDR3 residues: CASSAGQRDNEQFF. The CDR3 DNA follows: TGTGCCAGCAGTGCGGGACAGAGAGACAATGAGCAGTTCTTC.